This passage covers 3 T cell receptor beta chains from one sample sequenced in a study of regulatory T cells in long-lasting Graves disease. Arm-PCR of CDR3 regions and iRepertoire HTBI primers were used to build TCR beta libraries. TCRdb reprocessed the multiplex PCR reads via MiXCR and lists one record per CDR3 protein. The table lists 700,000 or so distinct CDR3 sequences, 25% to 35% of them singletons. Sample time point: persistent/refractory GD, antithyroid drugs over 5 years with positive TRAb. PBMCs provided the RNA from which the TCR library was made. The sequencing here drew on peripheral blood mononuclear cells (PBMCs), taken when the disease was refractory, from a patient treated with antithyroid drugs. The source of these receptors is a female donor with Graves disease.

The V gene is TRBV10-3, the J gene TRBJ1-3; D is perhaps TRBD1 (5 bases). CDR1 ENHRY and CDR2 SYGVKD come from the germline V gene. Trimming pared 10 bases from V and 0 bases from J, leaving 22 bases between. CDR3 size: 17 residues. CDR3 coding DNA: TGTGCCACCAAACGCGCCTCTACCGGGACCTCTGGAAACACCATATATTTT. It encodes CATKRASTGTSGNTIYF.

This clonotype appeared a few times. V gene TRBV19 combines with J gene TRBJ1-5; TRBD1 matches at 10 bases. The J segment lost 3 bases and the V segment lost 3 bases, leaving 2 bases of the junction unmatched. Germline V gives CDR1 LNHDA, CDR2 SQIVND (reference sequence). CDR3 length: 15 amino acids. The CDR3 is CASSIGTGVNQPQHF. Here the CDR3 DNA reads TGTGCCAGTAGTATCGGGACAGGGGTCAATCAGCCCCAGCATTTT.

The table lists this clonotype with many counts. The chain uses TRBV11-2 and TRBJ1-4, with 10 bases that match TRBD1. CDR3 length: 14 amino acids. Trimming removed 5 bases from V and 8 bases from J; junction bases left unmatched: 5. Germline lookup yields CDR1 SGHAT and CDR2 FQNNGV. CDR3 protein: CASSRGQGWEKLFF. DNA of the CDR3: TGTGCCAGCAGCCGGGGACAGGGGTGGGAAAAACTGTTTTTT. Full variable domain (outside the CDR3, taken from reference TRBV11-2 and TRBJ1-4): EAGVAQSPRYKIIEKRQSVAFWCNPISGHATLYWYQQILGQGPKLLIQFQNNGVVDDSQLPKDRFSAERLKGVDSTLKIQPAKLEDSAVYLCASSRGQGWEKLFFGSGTQLSVL.